This entry lists 15 T cell receptor beta chains sequenced from one sample in a study of shared clonotypes between healthy human individuals. Method: immunoSEQ multiplex PCR; TCRdb's copy keeps in-frame clones and lacks some. The sample has fewer than 1.6 million clones; around 98.5% are singletons. Material: naive CD4+ T cells sorted from blood. Regarding subset: CD45RA+ positively selected. All receptors come from a man younger than 45 in good health.

About this clone itself: This specimen includes other DNA sequences encoding the same CDR3. This chain connects TRBV19 to TRBJ1-2; D not certain. The CDR3 spans 10 residues. Germline CDR1 LNHDA, CDR2 SQIVND (reference sequence). The V gene lost 6 bases and the J gene lost 6 bases, with 5 bases spanning the gap. CDR3 nucleotides: TGTGCCAGTAGCGGGGATGGCTACACCTTC. Its protein is CASSGDGYTF.

The V call is TRBV7-2, the J call TRBJ2-1, with D possibly being TRBD2 (5 bases). Trimming removed 5 bases from V and 9 bases from J, with 20 bases in between. From germline, CDR1 is SGHTA and CDR2 FQGNSA. The CDR3 has 15 residues. The CDR3 spells CASSARSAGWSEQFF. The DNA for the CDR3 is TGTGCCAGCAGCGCAAGGTCGGCGGGCTGGAGTGAGCAGTTCTTC.

The chain uses TRBV18 and TRBJ2-2, with TRBD1 identical over 7 bases. Losses at the gene ends were 1 base for V and 4 bases for J; bases not matched to a gene: 3. Germline V CDR1 and CDR2: KGHSH, LQKENI. The CDR3 is 15 amino acids. The CDR3 sequence is CASSPQGASTGELFF. CDR3 nucleotide sequence: TGTGCCAGCTCACCACAGGGGGCAAGCACCGGGGAGCTGTTTTTT.

Only one count was recorded for this clone. This sequence joins TRBV6-1 and TRBJ2-7; 7 bases line up with TRBD1. V was clipped by 5 bases and J by 4 bases; unmatched bases: 8. This CDR3 comprises 14 residues. CDR1 MNHNS and CDR2 SASEGT come from the germline V gene. CDR3 sequence reads: CASSPTGALYEQYF. CDR3 coding DNA: TGTGCCAGCAGTCCTACAGGGGCGCTTTACGAGCAGTACTTC.

The V and J genes are TRBV28 and TRBJ2-3; unclear D gene. V was shortened by 4 bases and J by 4 bases, with 6 bases between the two germline ends. The CDR3 is 12 amino acids. The germline CDR1 and CDR2 sequences are MDHEN and SYDVKM. For the CDR3, the DNA is TGTGCCAGCAGTTCCGTGGCAGATACGCAGTATTTT. This sequence encodes CASSSVADTQYF.

The CDR3 bases are TGTGCCAGCAGCGTCAGGGCTGAGCCCCAGCATTTT. Protein product: CASSVRAEPQHF. The chain links TRBV13 to TRBJ1-5; perhaps TRBD1 as D (5 bases). Trimming took off 5 bases at V and 8 bases at J, with 10 bases between the two ends. The V gene's germline CDR1 is PRHDT and CDR2 FYEKMQ (reference sequence). There are 12 residues in the CDR3. The full variable domain, its missing parts supplied by reference TRBV13 and TRBJ1-5, is AAGVIQSPRHLIKEKRETATLKCYPIPRHDTVYWYQQGPGQDPQFLISFYEKMQSDKGSIPDRFSAQQFSDYHSELNMSSLELGDSALYFCASSVRAEPQHFGDGTRLSIL.

The chain has TRBV30 and TRBJ1-2, with D possibly matching TRBD1 (5 bases). The CDR3 covers 14 residues. V gave up 3 bases and J gave up 5 bases, with 16 bases separating them. CDR1 GTSNPN and CDR2 SVGIG come from the germline V gene (reference sequence). In nucleotides, the CDR3 is TGTGCCTGGAGGATACGGAACAGGAGATATGGCTACACCTTC. Amino acid sequence: CAWRIRNRRYGYTF.

The J gene is TRBJ1-2, the V gene TRBV4-1; D unclear. Trimming took off 3 bases at V and 0 bases at J, with 5 bases between the two ends. This CDR3 is built from 13 residues. Looked up from germline, CDR1 is MGHRA and CDR2 is YSYEKL. CDR3 coding DNA: TGCGCCAGCAGCCATAGTGCTAACTATGGCTACACCTTC. Protein product: CASSHSANYGYTF.

A single count supports this clone. The chain has TRBV14 and TRBJ1-4; perhaps TRBD1 as D (5 bases). Trimming left V 4 bases short and J 7 bases short, with 10 bases between. CDR1 SGHDN and CDR2 FVKESK come from the germline V gene. This CDR3 comprises 13 residues. The CDR3 nucleotides read TGTGCCAGCAGCCGGGGGGGAGTTGAAAAACTGTTTTTT. It encodes CASSRGGVEKLFF.

The rearrangement links TRBV2 to TRBJ2-1; 7 bases fit TRBD1. With 1 base clipped from V and 2 bases from J, the junction kept 5 bases outside the gene matches. This CDR3 region has 16 residues. Germline V CDR1 and CDR2: SNHLY, FYNNEI. CDR3 nucleotides: TGTGCCAGCAGTGAAGAGACAGGGTGGGCCTACAATGAGCAGTTCTTC. The encoded protein is CASSEETGWAYNEQFF.

Notes on this clone: This specimen includes other DNA sequences encoding the same CDR3. The chain recombines TRBV9 with TRBJ2-3; D not certain. V was cut by 0 bases and J by 2 bases, with 10 bases left in between. There are 15 residues in the CDR3. Germline loops: CDR1 SGDLS, CDR2 YYNGEE. CDR3 protein: CASSVDGLSTDTQYF. The CDR3 nucleotides are TGTGCCAGCAGCGTAGACGGGCTTTCCACAGATACGCAGTATTTT.

The chain carries TRBV29-1 and TRBJ2-7; no definite D call. Per the germline V gene, CDR1 is SQVTM and CDR2 is ANQGSEA. The CDR3 extends over 16 amino acids. V lost 4 bases, J lost 5 bases, and 24 bases lay in between. The CDR3, as DNA: TGCAGCGTTGGAAGGGAAAAGCACTCTCCATCCCACGAGCAGTACTTC. Translation gives CSVGREKHSPSHEQYF.

The rearrangement joins TRBV2 to TRBJ2-7; unclear D gene. Looked up from germline, CDR1 is SNHLY and CDR2 is FYNNEI. This CDR3 has 15 residues. V was clipped by 1 base and J by 3 bases, with 13 bases between them. CDR3 bases: TGTGCCAGCAGTGAAGAGCTTATTTTCGGCTACGAGCAGTACTTC. This codes for CASSEELIFGYEQYF.

The chain combines TRBV27 with TRBJ1-5; 7 bases are a match to TRBD1. The CDR3 is 14 amino acids. The germline V gene encodes CDR1 MNHEY and CDR2 SMNVEV (reference sequence). V shed 6 bases, J shed 6 bases, and the junction held 8 bases outside the gene matches. CDR3 sequence reads: CASRTDRVGQPQHF. The CDR3 coding sequence is TGTGCCAGCAGAACCGACAGGGTCGGTCAGCCCCAGCATTTT.

The J gene is TRBJ2-3, the V gene TRBV27; D gene uncertain. CDR3 length: 13 residues. Trimming cost V 5 bases and J 2 bases, with 8 bases left between them. The germline gives CDR1 MNHEY, CDR2 SMNVEV (reference sequence). CDR3 sequence reads: CASSGDITDTQYF. CDR3 DNA sequence: TGTGCCAGCAGTGGGGATATCACAGATACGCAGTATTTT.